This passage covers 26 T cell receptor beta chains from one sample sequenced in a study of vaccination effects on CD4 cells after COVID-19. Measured with immunoSEQ multiplex PCR; TCRdb has only the in-frame clones, and not every one. The table includes tens of thousands of clones, roughly 78% detected once. Their cognate antigens are unknown. Peptide-pool stimulation followed by sequencing identified expanded antigen-specific CD4+ clonotypes in the ViraFEST assay. At the end of 10 days of culture, CD4+ T cells were isolated. All participants had two doses of either the BNT162b2 or mRNA-1273 vaccine. The specimen comprised CD4+ T cells from PBMCs cultured with HCoV-OC43 spike peptides, sampled after COVID-19 vaccination. As to subset: HCoV-OC43 spike overlapping peptide pool stimulation. These receptors all stem from a human donor who received a COVID-19 vaccine.

The chain employs TRBV19 and TRBJ1-6; 7 bases align to TRBD1. CDR1 is LNHDA, CDR2 SQIVND, per germline (reference sequence). The CDR3 runs to 12 residues. V was clipped by 4 bases and J by 15 bases; unmatched bases: 6. The CDR3 sequence is CASSTGQNLLHF. The CDR3 DNA follows: TGTGCCAGTAGTACGGGACAGAACCTCCTCCACTTT.

The rearrangement links TRBV14 to TRBJ1-1, with 9 bases that match TRBD1. CDR1 is SGHDN, CDR2 FVKESK, per germline. This CDR3 region has 12 residues. J gave up 11 bases and V 2 bases, and 3 bases lay outside the gene matches. The CDR3 sequence: CASSQYRGQAFF. Written as DNA, the CDR3 is TGTGCCAGCAGCCAATACAGGGGGCAGGCTTTCTTT.

This clone was observed once. The V and J genes are TRBV19 and TRBJ2-5; a possible D gene is TRBD2 (6 bases). The CDR3 is 13 amino acids. Germline values: CDR1 LNHDA, CDR2 SQIVND (reference sequence). Trimming left V 8 bases short and J 5 bases short, with 15 bases between. CDR3 residues: CASGGTLQETQYF. The CDR3 nucleotides are TGTGCCAGTGGGGGGACCCTTCAGGAGACCCAGTACTTC.

The chain carries TRBV5-1 and TRBJ1-6; 7 bases are a match to TRBD1. Per germline, CDR1 SGHRS and CDR2 YFSETQ. V lost 4 bases and J lost 8; bases outside the gene matches: 6. This CDR3 contains 14 residues. The chain's CDR3 is CASSPGTEYSPLHF. DNA of the CDR3: TGCGCCAGCAGCCCAGGGACAGAGTATTCACCCCTCCACTTT.

This clone was seen once. The J gene is TRBJ2-5, the V gene TRBV2; D is possibly TRBD2 (5 bases). Per the germline V gene, CDR1 is SNHLY and CDR2 is FYNNEI. The CDR3 loop spans 18 amino acids. V was pared by 4 bases and J by 5 bases, with 26 bases between. CDR3 nucleotides: TGTGCCAGCAGTGTTCCGGGGTTCAAGGACTTTAACGTGGAGACCCAGTACTTC. Amino acid sequence: CASSVPGFKDFNVETQYF.

CDR3: CASVGILNTEAFF. Written as DNA, the CDR3 is TGCGCCAGCGTGGGCATTTTGAACACTGAAGCTTTCTTT. This chain links TRBV5-1 with TRBJ1-1; D not resolved. The CDR3 extends over 13 amino acids. V lost 7 bases to trimming and J lost 0 bases, with 10 bases between them. CDR1 is SGHRS, CDR2 YFSETQ, per germline.

The chain is built from TRBV19 and TRBJ2-3, with 9 bases that match TRBD2. Germline V gene lookup returns CDR1 LNHDA and CDR2 SQIVND (reference sequence). After removal of 5 bases from V and 3 bases from J, the junction contained 6 bases not matched to a gene. This CDR3 has 15 residues. The CDR3 region has the DNA TGTGCCAGTAGTCAAAGGCGGGGGGGAACAGATACGCAGTATTTT. Its translation: CASSQRRGGTDTQYF.

The CDR3 protein is CASGLGETQYF. The CDR3 coding sequence is TGTGCTAGTGGTTTAGGGGAGACCCAGTACTTC. The rearrangement uses TRBV12-5 and TRBJ2-5; D is uncertain. The CDR3 contains 11 residues. Trimming stripped 3 bases from V and 5 bases from J, with 4 bases between. Germline CDR1 reads LGHNT; CDR2 reads FRNRAP.

Only a few counts were recorded for this clone. The chain recombines TRBV23-1 with TRBJ1-3; possibly TRBD1 for D (6 bases). TRBV23-1 is flagged as an ORF with uncertain function. The germline V and J ends were trimmed by 3 bases and 0 bases, with 9 bases remaining between them. The CDR3 spans 15 residues. CDR3 in DNA: TGCGCCAGCAGTCAGGGGGCCAACTCTGGAAACACCATATATTTT. Amino acids: CASSQGANSGNTIYF.

The J gene is TRBJ2-3, the V gene TRBV7-2; no reliable D call. Germline CDR1 reads SGHTA; CDR2 reads FQGNSA. The V and J ends lost 3 bases and 0 bases respectively, with 7 bases between them. The length of the CDR3 is 14 residues. CDR3 residues: CASSFAVSTDTQYF. DNA of the CDR3: TGTGCCAGCAGCTTCGCAGTGAGCACAGATACGCAGTATTTT. The whole variable domain, remainder taken from reference TRBV7-2 and TRBJ2-3, is GAGVSQSPSNKVTEKGKDVELRCDPISGHTALYWYRQSLGQGLEFLIYFQGNSAPDKSGLPSDRFSAERTGGSVSTLTIQRTQQEDSAVYLCASSFAVSTDTQYFGPGTRLTVL.

This chain joins TRBV10-2 and TRBJ2-1; weak D call: TRBD2 (7 bases). CDR1 and CDR2 (germline): WSHSY, SAAADI. Trimming took 8 bases from V and 6 from J, leaving 20 bases between them. The CDR3 length is 15 residues. Here the CDR3 DNA reads TGCGCCAGCTACGAAGGGCGGGGGCCCCGCAATGAGCAGTTCTTC. Translated: CASYEGRGPRNEQFF.

The gene calls are TRBV7-2 and TRBJ1-1; D ambiguous. With 6 bases removed from V and 6 bases from J, the gap between germline ends came to 11 bases. CDR1 and CDR2 from the germline V gene are SGHTA and FQGNSA. The CDR3 sequence is 12 residues long. The CDR3 DNA reads TGTGCCAGCAGGTCCGGGCGGTCTGAAGCTTTCTTT. Translated, it gives CASRSGRSEAFF.

The J gene is TRBJ2-3, the V gene TRBV2; possibly TRBD1 or TRBD2 for D (5 bases each). V was shortened by 4 bases and J by 0 bases, with 11 bases between the two germline ends. Germline CDR1 SNHLY, CDR2 FYNNEI. CDR3 length equals 15 residues. This CDR3 reads CASSGRDDSTDTQYF. CDR3 DNA: TGTGCCAGCAGTGGCCGGGACGATAGCACAGATACGCAGTATTTT.

This clone was seen a single time. The J gene is TRBJ1-2, the V gene TRBV6-5, with D perhaps TRBD1 (6 bases). Germline CDR1 is MNHEY and CDR2 is SVGAGI. This CDR3 contains 13 residues. V was cut by 7 bases and J by 8 bases, with 17 bases left in between. The CDR3, as DNA: TGTGCCAGCATTCGGCTAGGGGGTCAAGGCTACACCTTC. As protein: CASIRLGGQGYTF.

This chain joins TRBV27 and TRBJ1-5; no definite D call. Germline V gene sequence: CDR1 MNHEY, CDR2 SMNVEV (reference sequence). The CDR3 runs to 15 residues. V was trimmed by 3 bases and J by 0 bases, leaving 9 bases between them. The CDR3 nucleotides read TGTGCCAGCAGTTTCAGTGCGGATAGCAATCAGCCCCAGCATTTT. Protein: CASSFSADSNQPQHF.

This rearrangement joins TRBV2 to TRBJ1-2; D unclear. Per germline, CDR1 SNHLY and CDR2 FYNNEI. The CDR3 extends over 14 amino acids. Trimming shortened V by 5 bases and J by 3 bases, and 13 bases separated the two germline ends. The CDR3 sequence is CASSWTPKDYGYTF. CDR3 DNA: TGTGCCAGCAGTTGGACCCCTAAAGACTATGGCTACACCTTC.

The chain combines TRBV4-1 with TRBJ2-2, with TRBD1 as a possible D gene (5 bases). The V and J ends lost 2 bases and 6 bases respectively, with 13 bases between them. Germline-derived CDR1 and CDR2 are MGHRA and YSYEKL. This CDR3 is 15 amino acids long. CDR3 sequence reads: CASSQPLRGAGELFF. CDR3 coding DNA: TGCGCCAGCAGCCAACCACTAAGGGGTGCCGGGGAGCTGTTTTTT.

The chain is built from TRBV19 and TRBJ1-4; 8 nucleotides match TRBD1. The CDR3 consists of 14 residues. The germline V gene has CDR1 LNHDA and CDR2 SQIVND (reference sequence). The V segment lost 7 bases and the J segment 11 bases; nucleotides outside the gene matches: 12. CDR3 region: CASIDTGGGYKLFF. The CDR3 DNA reads TGTGCCAGTATCGACACAGGGGGGGGTTATAAACTGTTTTTT.

This rearrangement joins TRBV4-3 to TRBJ1-4; D unresolved. Trimming removed 1 base at V and 6 bases at J, with 9 bases between. This CDR3 contains 14 residues. Per the germline V gene, CDR1 is LGHNA and CDR2 is YSLEER. CDR3 residues: CASSQGERYEKLFF. The DNA for the CDR3 is TGCGCCAGCAGCCAAGGGGAACGGTATGAAAAACTGTTTTTT.

The chain carries TRBV5-1 and TRBJ2-3; weak D call: TRBD1 (5 bases). CDR3 size: 15 residues. Trimming shortened V by 0 bases and J by 2 bases, and 10 bases separated the two germline ends. Germline V gene lookup returns CDR1 SGHRS and CDR2 YFSETQ. CDR3: CASSLVDMLTDTQYF. CDR3 coding DNA: TGCGCCAGCAGCTTGGTGGACATGCTCACAGATACGCAGTATTTT.

CDR3 residues: CAIKGQETQYF. As DNA, the CDR3 is TGTGCCATCAAGGGGCAAGAGACCCAGTACTTC. J is TRBJ2-5 and V is TRBV10-3; a weak D match, TRBD1 (5 bases). CDR3 length: 11 amino acids. Germline values: CDR1 ENHRY, CDR2 SYGVKD. Trimming left V 7 bases short and J 2 bases short, with 5 bases between.

In its sample, this clone ranks as medium-sized. The V call is TRBV28, the J call TRBJ1-1; D unresolved. The V gene lost 6 bases and the J gene lost 4 bases, with 18 bases spanning the gap. CDR3 length equals 15 residues. Germline-derived CDR1 and CDR2 are MDHEN and SYDVKM. In nucleotides, the CDR3 is TGTGCCAGCAGGGAGACGCGCGAGGGAAGCACTGAAGCTTTCTTT. Amino acid sequence: CASRETREGSTEAFF.

A word on this clone: Other DNA variants within this sample encode the same CDR3. The J gene is TRBJ1-5, the V gene TRBV15; the D gene is possibly TRBD1 (6 bases). The V end was cut by 3 bases, the J end by 4 bases, with 10 bases between. The CDR3 length is 14 residues. The germline gives CDR1 LNHNV, CDR2 YYDKDF (reference sequence). CDR3 loop: CATSRDRGNQPQHF. The CDR3 region has the DNA TGTGCCACCAGCAGGGACAGAGGAAATCAGCCCCAGCATTTT.

The gene calls are TRBV5-8 and TRBJ2-7, with 10 bases lining up with TRBD2. CDR1 and CDR2 (germline): SGHTS, YDEGEE. V was clipped by 2 bases and J by 4 bases; unmatched bases: 9. The CDR3 consists of 16 residues. The CDR3 coding sequence is TGTGCCAGCAGCTTAGATACCATAGCGGGGGGATACGAGCAGTACGTC. It yields the protein CASSLDTIAGGYEQYV.

This chain uses TRBV28 with TRBJ1-2; D remains ambiguous. The V and J ends lost 1 base and 4 bases respectively, with 4 bases between them. CDR1 MDHEN and CDR2 SYDVKM come from the germline V gene. The CDR3 length is 12 residues. CDR3 sequence reads: CASSLSAYGYTF. Here the CDR3 DNA reads TGTGCCAGCAGTTTATCAGCCTATGGCTACACCTTC.

The CDR3 spells CASSSRGSLQPQHF. CDR3 bases: TGTGCCAGCAGTTCGCGGGGGTCCCTCCAGCCCCAGCATTTT. The V and J genes are TRBV27 and TRBJ1-5, with D perhaps TRBD1 (5 bases). Looked up from germline, CDR1 is MNHEY and CDR2 is SMNVEV (reference sequence). CDR3 size: 14 residues. V dropped 4 bases and J dropped 7 bases, with 14 bases sitting between them.